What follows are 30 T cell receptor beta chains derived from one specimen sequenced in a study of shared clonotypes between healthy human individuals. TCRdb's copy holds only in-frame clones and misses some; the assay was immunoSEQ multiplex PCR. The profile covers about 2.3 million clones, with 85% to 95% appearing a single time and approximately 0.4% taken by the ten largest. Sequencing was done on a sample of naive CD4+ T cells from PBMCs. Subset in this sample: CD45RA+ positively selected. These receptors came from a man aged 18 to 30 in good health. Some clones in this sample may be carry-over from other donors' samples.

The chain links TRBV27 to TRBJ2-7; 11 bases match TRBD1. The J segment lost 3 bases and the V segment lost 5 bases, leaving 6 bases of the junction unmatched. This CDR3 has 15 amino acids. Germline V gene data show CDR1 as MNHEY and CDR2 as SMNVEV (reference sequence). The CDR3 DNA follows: TGTGCCAGCAGTGGGCGGACAGGGGGCCTCTACGAGCAGTACTTC. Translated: CASSGRTGGLYEQYF.

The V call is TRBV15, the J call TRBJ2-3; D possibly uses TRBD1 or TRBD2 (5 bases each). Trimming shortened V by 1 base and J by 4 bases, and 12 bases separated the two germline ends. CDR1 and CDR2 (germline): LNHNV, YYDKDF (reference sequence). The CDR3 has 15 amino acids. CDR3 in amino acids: CATSRGGVLADTQYF. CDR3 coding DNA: TGTGCCACCAGCAGAGGAGGGGTCCTGGCAGATACGCAGTATTTT.

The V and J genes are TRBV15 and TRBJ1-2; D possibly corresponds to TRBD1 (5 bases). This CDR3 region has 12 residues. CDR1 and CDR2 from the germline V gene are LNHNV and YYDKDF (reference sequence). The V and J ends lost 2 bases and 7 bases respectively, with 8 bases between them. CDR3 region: CATSRQGSGYTF. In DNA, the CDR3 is TGTGCCACCAGCAGACAGGGTTCTGGCTACACCTTC.

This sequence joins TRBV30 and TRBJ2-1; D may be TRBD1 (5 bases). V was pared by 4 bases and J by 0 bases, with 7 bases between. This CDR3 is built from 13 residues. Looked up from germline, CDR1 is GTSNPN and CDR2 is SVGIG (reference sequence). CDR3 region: CAWKQDSYNEQFF. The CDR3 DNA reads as TGTGCCTGGAAACAGGACTCCTACAATGAGCAGTTCTTC.

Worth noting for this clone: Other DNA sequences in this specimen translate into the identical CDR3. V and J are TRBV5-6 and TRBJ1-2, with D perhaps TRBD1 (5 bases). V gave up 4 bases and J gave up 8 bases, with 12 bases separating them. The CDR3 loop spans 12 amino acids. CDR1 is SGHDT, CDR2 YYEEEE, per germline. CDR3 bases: TGTGCCAGCAGCGAGGGGTCCTACGGCTACACCTTC. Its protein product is CASSEGSYGYTF.

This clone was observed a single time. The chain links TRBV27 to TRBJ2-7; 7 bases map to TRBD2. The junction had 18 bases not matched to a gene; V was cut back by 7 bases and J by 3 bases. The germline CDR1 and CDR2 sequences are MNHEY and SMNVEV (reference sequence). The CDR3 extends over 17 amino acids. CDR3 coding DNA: TGTGCCAGCATCCCATCCCTGGGGGGGAGGGCCAGCTACGAGCAGTACTTC. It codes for CASIPSLGGRASYEQYF.

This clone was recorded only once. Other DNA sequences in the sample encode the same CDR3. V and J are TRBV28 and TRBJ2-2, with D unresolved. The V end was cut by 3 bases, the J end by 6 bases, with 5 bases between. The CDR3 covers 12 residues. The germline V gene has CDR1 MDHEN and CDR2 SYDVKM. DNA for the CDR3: TGTGCCAGCAGTTTGGTTGCCGGGGAGCTGTTTTTT. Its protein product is CASSLVAGELFF.

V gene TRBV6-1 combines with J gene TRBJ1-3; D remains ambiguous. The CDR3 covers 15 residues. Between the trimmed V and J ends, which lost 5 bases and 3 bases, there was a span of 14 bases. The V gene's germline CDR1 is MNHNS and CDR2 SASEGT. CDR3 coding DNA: TGTGCCAGCAGTCAACCCCACCGGGATGGAAACACCATATATTTT. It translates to CASSQPHRDGNTIYF.

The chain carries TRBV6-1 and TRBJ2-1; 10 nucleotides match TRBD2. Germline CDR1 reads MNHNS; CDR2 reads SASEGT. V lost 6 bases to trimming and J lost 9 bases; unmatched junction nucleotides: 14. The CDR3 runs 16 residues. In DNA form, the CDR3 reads TGTGCCAGCAGGGAACGGACTAGCGGCAAGAGGGGTGAGCAGTTCTTC. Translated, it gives CASRERTSGKRGEQFF.

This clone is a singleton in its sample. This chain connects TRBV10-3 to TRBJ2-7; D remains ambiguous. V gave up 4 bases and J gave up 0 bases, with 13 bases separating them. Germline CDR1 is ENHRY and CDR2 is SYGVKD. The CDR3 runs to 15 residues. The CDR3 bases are TGTGCCATCAGTGCATTCGGTTCAGGCTCCTACGAGCAGTACTTC. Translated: CAISAFGSGSYEQYF.

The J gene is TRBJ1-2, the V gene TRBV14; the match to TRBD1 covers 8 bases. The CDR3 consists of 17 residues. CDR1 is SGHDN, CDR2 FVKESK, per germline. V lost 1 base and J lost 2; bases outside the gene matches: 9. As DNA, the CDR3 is TGTGCCAGCAGCCAAGTTAGCGGCACAGGGGGAAACTATGGCTACACCTTC. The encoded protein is CASSQVSGTGGNYGYTF.

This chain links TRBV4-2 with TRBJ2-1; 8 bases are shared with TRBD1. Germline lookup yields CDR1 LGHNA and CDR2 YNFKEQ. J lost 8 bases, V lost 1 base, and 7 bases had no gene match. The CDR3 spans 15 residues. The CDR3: CASSQGGTGGDEQFF. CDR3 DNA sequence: TGTGCCAGCAGCCAAGGCGGCACAGGGGGTGATGAGCAGTTCTTC.

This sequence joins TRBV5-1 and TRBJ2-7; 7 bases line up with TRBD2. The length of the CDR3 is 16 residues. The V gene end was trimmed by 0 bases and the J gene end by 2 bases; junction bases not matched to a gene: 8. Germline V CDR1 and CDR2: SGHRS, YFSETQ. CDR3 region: CASSLAGASGTYEQYF. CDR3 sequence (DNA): TGCGCCAGCAGCTTGGCCGGGGCTAGCGGAACCTACGAGCAGTACTTC.

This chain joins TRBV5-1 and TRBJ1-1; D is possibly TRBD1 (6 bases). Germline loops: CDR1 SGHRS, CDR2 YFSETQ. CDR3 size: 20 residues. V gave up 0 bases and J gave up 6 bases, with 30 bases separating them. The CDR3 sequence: CASSLVGSGGRGSIGSEAFF. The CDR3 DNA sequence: TGCGCCAGCAGCTTGGTCGGGTCCGGGGGGCGAGGTTCAATTGGATCTGAAGCTTTCTTT.

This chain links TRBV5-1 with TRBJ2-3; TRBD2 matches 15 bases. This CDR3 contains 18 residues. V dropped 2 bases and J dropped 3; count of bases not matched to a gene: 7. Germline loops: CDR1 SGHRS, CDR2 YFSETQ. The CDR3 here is CASSFGLAGGPRTDTQYF. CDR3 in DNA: TGCGCCAGCAGCTTTGGACTAGCGGGAGGGCCCAGGACAGATACGCAGTATTTT. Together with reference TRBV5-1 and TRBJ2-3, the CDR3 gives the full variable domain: KAGVTQTPRYLIKTRGQQVTLSCSPISGHRSVSWYQQTPGQGLQFLFEYFSETQRNKGNFPGRFSGRQFSNSRSEMNVSTLELGDSALYLCASSFGLAGGPRTDTQYFGPGTRLTVL.

The DNA for the CDR3 is TGTGCCAGCAGCGTCCCGGGACAGGGGGTTACCTACGAGCAGTACTTC. Protein product: CASSVPGQGVTYEQYF. The genes are TRBV7-4 and TRBJ2-7; 11 bases are shared with TRBD1. This CDR3 has 16 amino acids. Germline CDR1 SGHVT, CDR2 SQSDAQ. The trim removed 5 bases at V and 2 bases at J, leaving 8 bases unmatched.

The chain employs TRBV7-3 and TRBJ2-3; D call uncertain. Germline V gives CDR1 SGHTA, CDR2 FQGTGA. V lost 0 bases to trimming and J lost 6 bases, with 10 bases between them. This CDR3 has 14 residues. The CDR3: CASSLTSPGDTQYF. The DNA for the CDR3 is TGTGCCAGCAGCTTAACAAGCCCCGGGGATACGCAGTATTTT.

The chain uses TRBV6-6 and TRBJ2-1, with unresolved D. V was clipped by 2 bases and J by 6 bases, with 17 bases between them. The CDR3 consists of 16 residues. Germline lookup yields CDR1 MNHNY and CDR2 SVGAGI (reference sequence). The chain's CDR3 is CASSYAVVRPFNEQFF. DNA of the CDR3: TGTGCCAGCAGTTACGCGGTCGTGAGGCCTTTCAATGAGCAGTTCTTC.

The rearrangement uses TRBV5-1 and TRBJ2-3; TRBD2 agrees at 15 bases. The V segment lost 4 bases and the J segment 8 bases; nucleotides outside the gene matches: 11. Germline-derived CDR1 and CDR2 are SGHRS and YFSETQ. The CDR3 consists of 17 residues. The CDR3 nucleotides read TGCGCCAGCAGCGGACCGGGACTAGCGGGAGGAGGAGGTACGCAGTATTTT. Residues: CASSGPGLAGGGGTQYF.

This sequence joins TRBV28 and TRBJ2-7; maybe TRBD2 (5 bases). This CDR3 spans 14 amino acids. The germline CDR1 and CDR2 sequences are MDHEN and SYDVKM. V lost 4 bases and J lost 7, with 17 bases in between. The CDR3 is CASSSTSWRSEQYF. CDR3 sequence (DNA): TGTGCCAGCAGTTCAACTTCTTGGAGGAGTGAGCAGTACTTC.

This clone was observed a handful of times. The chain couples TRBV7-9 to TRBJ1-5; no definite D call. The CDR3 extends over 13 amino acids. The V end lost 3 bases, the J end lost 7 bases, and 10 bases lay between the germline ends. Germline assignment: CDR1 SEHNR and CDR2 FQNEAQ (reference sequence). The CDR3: CASSFGPGQPQHF. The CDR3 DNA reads TGTGCCAGCAGCTTCGGACCGGGGCAGCCCCAGCATTTT.

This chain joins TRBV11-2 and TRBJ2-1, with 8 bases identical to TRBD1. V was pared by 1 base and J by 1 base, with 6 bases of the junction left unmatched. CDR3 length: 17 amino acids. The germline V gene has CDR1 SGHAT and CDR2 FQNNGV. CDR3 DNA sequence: TGTGCCAGCAGCTTAGCTCCGACAGGGGTGTCCTACAATGAGCAGTTCTTC. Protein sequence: CASSLAPTGVSYNEQFF.

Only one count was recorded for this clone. CDR3 sequence (DNA): TGTGCCACCCAATCGGGCTACGAGCAGTACTTC. Its protein product is CATQSGYEQYF. The genes are TRBV10-3 and TRBJ2-7; D is undetermined. The V end was cut by 10 bases, the J end by 3 bases, with 10 bases between. The CDR3 covers 11 residues. Germline lookup yields CDR1 ENHRY and CDR2 SYGVKD.

Written as DNA, the CDR3 is TGTGCCAGCTACGACCGGACTAGCGGTCACAATGAGCAGTTCTTC. Translating gives CASYDRTSGHNEQFF. The V gene is TRBV28, the J gene TRBJ2-1; 10 bases align to TRBD2. The germline V gene has CDR1 MDHEN and CDR2 SYDVKM. Trimming removed 8 bases from V and 5 bases from J; junction bases left unmatched: 9. The CDR3 sequence is 15 residues long.

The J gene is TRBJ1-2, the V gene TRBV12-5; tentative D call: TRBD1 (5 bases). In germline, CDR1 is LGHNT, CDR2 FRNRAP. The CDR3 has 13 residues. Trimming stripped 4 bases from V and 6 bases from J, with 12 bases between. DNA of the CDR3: TGTGCTAGTGGTTCCTCAGGGAGGGATGGCTACACCTTC. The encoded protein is CASGSSGRDGYTF. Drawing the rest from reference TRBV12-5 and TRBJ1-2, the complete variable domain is DARVTQTPRHKVTEMGQEVTMRCQPILGHNTVFWYRQTMMQGLELLAYFRNRAPLDDSGMPKDRFSAEMPDATLATLKIQPSEPRDSAVYFCASGSSGRDGYTFGSGTRLTVV.

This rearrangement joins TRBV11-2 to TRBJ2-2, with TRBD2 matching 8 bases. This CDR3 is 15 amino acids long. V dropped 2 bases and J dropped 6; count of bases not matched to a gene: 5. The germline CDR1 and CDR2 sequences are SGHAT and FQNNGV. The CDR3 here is CASSLSREGPGELFF. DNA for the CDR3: TGTGCCAGCAGCTTAAGCCGGGAGGGCCCCGGGGAGCTGTTTTTT.

The CDR3 coding sequence is TGCGCCAGCAGCCAAGATGTCTTGGCTAGCGGGAGGTACAATGAGCAGTTCTTC. Its protein product is CASSQDVLASGRYNEQFF. V is TRBV4-1 and J is TRBJ2-1; 11 bases line up with TRBD2. There are 18 residues in the CDR3. The ends lost 0 bases at V and 4 bases at J; junction bases unmatched: 8. Germline V gene data show CDR1 as MGHRA and CDR2 as YSYEKL.

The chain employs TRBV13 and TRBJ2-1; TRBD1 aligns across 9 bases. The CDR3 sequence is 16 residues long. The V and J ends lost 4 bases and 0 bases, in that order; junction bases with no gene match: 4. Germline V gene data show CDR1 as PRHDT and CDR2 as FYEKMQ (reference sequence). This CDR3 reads CASSSPGQGSYNEQFF. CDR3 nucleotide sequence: TGTGCCAGCAGCTCACCGGGACAGGGCTCCTACAATGAGCAGTTCTTC.

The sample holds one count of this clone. In DNA form, the CDR3 reads TGTGCCAGCAGCTCTCGACTAGCGGGGTGGTACAATGAGCAGTTCTTC. This sequence encodes CASSSRLAGWYNEQFF. The chain links TRBV7-2 to TRBJ2-1; 11 bases are shared with TRBD2. The CDR3 has 16 amino acids. Trimming took 4 bases from V and 4 from J; bases not matched to a gene: 6. In germline, CDR1 is SGHTA, CDR2 FQGNSA.

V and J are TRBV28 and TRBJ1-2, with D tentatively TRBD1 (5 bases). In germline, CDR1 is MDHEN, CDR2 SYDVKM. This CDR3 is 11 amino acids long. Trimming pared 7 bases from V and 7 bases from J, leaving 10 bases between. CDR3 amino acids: CASTWGVGYTF. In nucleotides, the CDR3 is TGTGCCAGCACCTGGGGGGTTGGCTACACCTTC.